This TCR beta chain originates from a study of cytotoxic CD8 clonotypes in ibrutinib-treated CLL. The assay was immunoSEQ multiplex PCR, and TCRdb's table has in-frame clones only and misses some. The repertoire includes approximately 280,000 clones, roughly three quarters of them detected once, and about 5.8% sits in the top ten. The CDR3 consists of 13 residues. Unmatched junction bases numbered 9, after V lost 5 bases and J lost 12 bases. Germline V gives CDR1 SGHTA, CDR2 FQGNSA. The source of this sequence is a human donor with chronic lymphocytic leukemia. The chain recombines TRBV7-2 with TRBJ2-1; TRBD1 matches 8 bases. Sequencing used PBMCs, obtained at disease progression, from a patient treated with ibrutinib. The CDR3 DNA reads TGTGCCAGCAGCCCCGGACAGGGCTGGGGGCAGTTCTTC. This translates into CASSPGQGWGQFF.